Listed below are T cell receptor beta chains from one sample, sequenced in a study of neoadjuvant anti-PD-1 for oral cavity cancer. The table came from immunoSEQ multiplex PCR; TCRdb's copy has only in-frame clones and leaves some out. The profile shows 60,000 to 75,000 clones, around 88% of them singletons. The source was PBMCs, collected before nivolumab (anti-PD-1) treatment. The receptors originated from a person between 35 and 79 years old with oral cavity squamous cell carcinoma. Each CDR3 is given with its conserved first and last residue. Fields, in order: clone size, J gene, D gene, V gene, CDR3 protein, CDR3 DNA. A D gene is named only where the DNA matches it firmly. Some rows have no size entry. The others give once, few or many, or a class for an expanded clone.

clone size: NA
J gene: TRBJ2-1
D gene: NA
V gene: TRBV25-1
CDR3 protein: CASKDGGANYNEQFF
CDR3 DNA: TGTGCCAGCAAGGACGGCGGAGCGAACTACAATGAGCAGTTCTTC

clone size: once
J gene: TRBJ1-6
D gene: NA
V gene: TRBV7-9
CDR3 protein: CASSLKRHTTNSPLHF
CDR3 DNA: TGTGCCAGCAGCTTAAAGCGTCACACCACGAATTCACCCCTCCACTTT

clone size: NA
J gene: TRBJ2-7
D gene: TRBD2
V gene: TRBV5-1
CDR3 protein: CASSLTSGRGEQYF
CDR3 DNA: TGCGCCAGCAGCTTGACTAGCGGGAGAGGGGAACAGTACTTC

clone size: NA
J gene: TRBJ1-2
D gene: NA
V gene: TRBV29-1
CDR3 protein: CSVVDGYGYTF
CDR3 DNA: TGCAGCGTTGTAGACGGATATGGCTACACCTTC

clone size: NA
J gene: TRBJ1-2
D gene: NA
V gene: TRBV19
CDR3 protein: CASSIGSTGYGYTF
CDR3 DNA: TGTGCCAGTAGTATTGGGTCCACAGGGTATGGCTACACCTTC

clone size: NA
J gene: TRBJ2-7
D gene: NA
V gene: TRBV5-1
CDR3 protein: CASSLVTGSYEQYF
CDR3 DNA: TGCGCCAGCAGCTTGGTTACAGGGAGTTACGAGCAGTACTTC

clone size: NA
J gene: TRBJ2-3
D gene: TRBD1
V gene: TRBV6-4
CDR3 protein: CASSEDRGQTDTQYF
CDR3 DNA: TGTGCCAGCAGCGAGGACAGGGGGCAGACAGATACGCAGTATTTT

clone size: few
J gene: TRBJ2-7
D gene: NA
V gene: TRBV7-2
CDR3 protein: CASSLAASDSYEQYF
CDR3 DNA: TGTGCCAGCAGCTTAGCGGCTAGCGACTCCTACGAGCAGTACTTC

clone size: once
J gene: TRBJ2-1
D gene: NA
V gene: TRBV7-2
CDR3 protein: CASSLRAQRAYNEQFF
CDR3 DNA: TGTGCCAGCAGCTTACGGGCGCAGCGGGCCTACAATGAGCAGTTCTTC

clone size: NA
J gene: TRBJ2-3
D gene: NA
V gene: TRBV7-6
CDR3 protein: CASSAWGTDTQYF
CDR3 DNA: TGTGCCAGCAGCGCGTGGGGCACAGATACGCAGTATTTT

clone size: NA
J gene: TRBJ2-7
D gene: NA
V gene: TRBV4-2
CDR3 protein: CASSQDDTSGTSYEQYF
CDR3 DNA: TGTGCCAGCAGCCAAGACGACACCTCCGGGACAAGCTACGAGCAGTACTTC

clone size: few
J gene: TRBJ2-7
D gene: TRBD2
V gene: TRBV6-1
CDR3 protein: CASRPGLAGAYEQYF
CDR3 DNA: TGTGCCAGCAGGCCGGGACTAGCGGGGGCCTACGAGCAGTACTTC

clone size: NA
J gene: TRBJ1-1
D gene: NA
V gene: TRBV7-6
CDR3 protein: CASSYLIAGANTEAFF
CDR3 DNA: TGTGCCAGCAGCTACCTCATAGCGGGGGCCAACACTGAAGCTTTCTTT

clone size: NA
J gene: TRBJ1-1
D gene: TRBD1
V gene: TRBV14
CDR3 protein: CASSFYRGRRYEAFF
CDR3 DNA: TGTGCCAGCAGCTTTTACAGGGGGCGAAGGTACGAAGCTTTCTTT

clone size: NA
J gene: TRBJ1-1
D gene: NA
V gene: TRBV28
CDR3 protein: CASIADWNTEAFF
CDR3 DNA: TGTGCCAGCATCGCGGACTGGAACACTGAAGCTTTCTTT

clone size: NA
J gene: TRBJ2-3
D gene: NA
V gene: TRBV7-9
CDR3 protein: CASSLTQSTDTQYF
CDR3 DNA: TGTGCCAGCAGCTTAACACAGAGCACAGATACGCAGTATTTT

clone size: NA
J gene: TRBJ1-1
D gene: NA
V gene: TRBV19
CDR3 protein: CASSLREAAQAFF
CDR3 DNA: TGTGCCAGTAGTCTTCGAGAGGCAGCCCAAGCTTTCTTT

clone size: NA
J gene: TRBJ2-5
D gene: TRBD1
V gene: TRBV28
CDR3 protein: CASSSPGTGKETQYF
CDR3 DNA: TGTGCCAGCAGTTCACCCGGGACAGGGAAAGAGACCCAGTACTTC

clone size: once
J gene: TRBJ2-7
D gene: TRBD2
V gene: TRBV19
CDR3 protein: CASSTGLAGVYEQYF
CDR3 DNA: TGTGCCAGTAGTACTGGACTAGCGGGGGTCTACGAGCAGTACTTC

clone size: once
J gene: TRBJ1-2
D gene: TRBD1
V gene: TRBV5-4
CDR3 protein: CASSLAIVRGPYYGYTF
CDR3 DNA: TGTGCCAGCAGCTTGGCTATCGTCAGGGGGCCCTACTATGGCTACACCTTC

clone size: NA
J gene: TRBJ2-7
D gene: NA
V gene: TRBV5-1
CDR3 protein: CASSSGQDLYEQYF
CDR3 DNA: TGCGCCAGCAGCTCGGGCCAGGACTTATACGAGCAGTACTTC

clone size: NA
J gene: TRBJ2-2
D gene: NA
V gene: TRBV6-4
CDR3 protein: CASKNKAGGTGELFF
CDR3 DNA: TGTGCCAGCAAAAACAAGGCCGGGGGAACCGGGGAGCTGTTTTTT

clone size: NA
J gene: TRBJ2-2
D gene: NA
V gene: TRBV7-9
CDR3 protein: CASRRQYTGELFF
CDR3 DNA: TGTGCCAGCAGGAGACAGTACACCGGGGAGCTGTTTTTT

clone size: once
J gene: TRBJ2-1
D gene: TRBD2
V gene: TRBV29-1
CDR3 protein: CSAPLAGGQFF
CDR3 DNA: TGCAGCGCGCCCCTAGCGGGCGGGCAGTTCTTC

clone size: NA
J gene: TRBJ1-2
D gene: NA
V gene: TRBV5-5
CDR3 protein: CASSLDRAIDYGYTF
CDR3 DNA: TGTGCCAGCAGCTTGGACAGGGCCATTGACTATGGCTACACCTTC

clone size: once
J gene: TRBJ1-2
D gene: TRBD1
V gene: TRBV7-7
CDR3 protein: CASSTGTASNGYTF
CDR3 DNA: TGTGCTAGCAGTACCGGGACAGCTTCAAATGGCTACACCTTC

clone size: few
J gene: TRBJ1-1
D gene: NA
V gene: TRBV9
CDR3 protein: CASTPAGTLNTEAFF
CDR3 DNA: TGTGCCAGCACCCCCGCCGGGACATTGAACACTGAAGCTTTCTTT

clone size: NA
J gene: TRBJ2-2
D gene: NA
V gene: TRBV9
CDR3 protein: CASSVEVGVGELFF
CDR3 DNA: TGTGCCAGCAGCGTAGAGGTTGGGGTCGGGGAGCTGTTTTTT

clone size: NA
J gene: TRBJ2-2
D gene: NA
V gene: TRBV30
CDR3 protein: CAWNRGGAGELFF
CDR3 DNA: TGTGCCTGGAACAGGGGGGGAGCCGGGGAGCTGTTTTTT

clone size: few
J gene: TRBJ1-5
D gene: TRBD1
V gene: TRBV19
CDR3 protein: CASSIWGQGEGAQHF
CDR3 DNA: TGTGCCAGTAGTATTTGGGGACAGGGGGAAGGGGCCCAGCATTTT

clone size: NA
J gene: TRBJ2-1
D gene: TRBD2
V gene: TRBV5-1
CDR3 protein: CASSRTTPGLARSSYNEQFF
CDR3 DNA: TGCGCCAGCAGCCGAACGACCCCGGGACTAGCGAGAAGCTCCTACAATGAGCAGTTCTTC

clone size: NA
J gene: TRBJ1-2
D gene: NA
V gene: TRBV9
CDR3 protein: CASSEPVDRKNYGYTF
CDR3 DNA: TGTGCCAGCAGCGAGCCCGTTGACAGAAAAAACTATGGCTACACCTTC

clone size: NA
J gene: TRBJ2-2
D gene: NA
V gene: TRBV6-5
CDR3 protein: CASSRGTNTGELFF
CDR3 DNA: TGTGCCAGCAGCCGAGGGACTAACACCGGGGAGCTGTTTTTT

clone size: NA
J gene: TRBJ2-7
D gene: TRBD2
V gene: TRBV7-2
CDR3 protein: CASSDRTSVYYEQYF
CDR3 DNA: TGTGCCAGCAGCGATCGGACTAGCGTTTACTACGAGCAGTACTTC

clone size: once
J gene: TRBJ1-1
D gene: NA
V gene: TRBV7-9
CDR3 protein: CASSSRDNF
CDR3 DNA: TGTGCCAGCAGCTCCCGGGATAACTTT

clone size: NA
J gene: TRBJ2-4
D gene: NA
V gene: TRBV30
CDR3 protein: CAWSTVPNIQYF
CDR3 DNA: TGTGCCTGGAGCACAGTCCCAAACATTCAGTACTTC

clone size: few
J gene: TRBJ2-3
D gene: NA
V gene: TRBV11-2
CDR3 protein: CASSLGIRERHTDTQYF
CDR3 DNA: TGTGCCAGCAGCTTAGGTATCCGGGAAAGACACACAGATACGCAGTATTTT

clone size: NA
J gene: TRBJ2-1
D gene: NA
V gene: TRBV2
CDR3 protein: CASSDAQGTFHVYNEQFF
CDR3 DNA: TGTGCCAGCAGTGACGCGCAGGGAACTTTCCACGTATACAATGAGCAGTTCTTC

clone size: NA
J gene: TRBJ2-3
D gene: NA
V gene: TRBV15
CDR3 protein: CATSRGLQRFMDTQYF
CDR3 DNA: TGTGCCACCAGCAGAGGGCTCCAGCGGTTCATGGATACGCAGTATTTT

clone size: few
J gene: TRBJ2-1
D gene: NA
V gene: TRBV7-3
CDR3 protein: CASGFTGSNEQFF
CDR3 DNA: TGTGCCAGCGGCTTCACAGGGTCCAATGAGCAGTTCTTC

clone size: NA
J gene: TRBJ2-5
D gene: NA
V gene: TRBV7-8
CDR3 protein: CASSRYRAGTKETQYF
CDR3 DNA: TGTGCCAGCAGCCGCTACCGGGCGGGAACAAAAGAGACCCAGTACTTC

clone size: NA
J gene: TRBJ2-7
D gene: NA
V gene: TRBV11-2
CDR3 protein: CASSFDSGSEQYF
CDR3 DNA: TGTGCCAGCAGCTTTGATTCGGGGTCCGAGCAGTACTTC

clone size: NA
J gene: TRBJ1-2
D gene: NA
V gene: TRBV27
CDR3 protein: CASRQTQVGGYTF
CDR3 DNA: TGTGCCAGCAGACAAACTCAGGTCGGAGGCTACACCTTC

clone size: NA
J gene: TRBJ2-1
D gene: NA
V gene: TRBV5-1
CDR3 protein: CASSPGGQSSSYNEQFF
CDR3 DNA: TGCGCCAGCAGCCCAGGAGGGCAGTCAAGCTCCTACAATGAGCAGTTCTTC

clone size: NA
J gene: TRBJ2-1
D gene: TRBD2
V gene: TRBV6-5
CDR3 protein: CASSSPSGGANEQFF
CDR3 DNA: TGTGCCAGCAGTTCTCCTAGCGGGGGGGCCAATGAGCAGTTCTTC

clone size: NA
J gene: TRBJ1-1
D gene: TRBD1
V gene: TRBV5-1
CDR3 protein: CASSQGQGWNTEAFF
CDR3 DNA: TGCGCCAGCAGCCAGGGACAGGGCTGGAACACTGAAGCTTTCTTT

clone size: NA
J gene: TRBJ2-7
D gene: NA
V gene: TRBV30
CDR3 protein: CAWSHFGQPTPYEQYF
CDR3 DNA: TGTGCCTGGAGTCACTTCGGACAGCCGACCCCCTACGAGCAGTACTTC